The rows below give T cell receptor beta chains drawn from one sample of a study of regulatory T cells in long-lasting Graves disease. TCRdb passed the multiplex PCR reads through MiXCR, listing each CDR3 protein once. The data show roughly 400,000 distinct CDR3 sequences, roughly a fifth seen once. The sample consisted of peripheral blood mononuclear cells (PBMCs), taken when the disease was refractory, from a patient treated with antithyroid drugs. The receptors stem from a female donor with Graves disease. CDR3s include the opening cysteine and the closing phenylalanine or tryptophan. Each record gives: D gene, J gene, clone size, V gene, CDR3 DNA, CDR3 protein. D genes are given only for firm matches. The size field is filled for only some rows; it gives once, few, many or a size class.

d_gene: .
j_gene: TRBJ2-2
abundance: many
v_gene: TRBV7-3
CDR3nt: TGTGCCAGCAGCCCTCGCTACAGGGTCGGGGCCGGGGAGCTGTTTTTT
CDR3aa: CASSPRYRVGAGELFF

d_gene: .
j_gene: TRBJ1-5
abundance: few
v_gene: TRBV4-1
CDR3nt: TGCGCCAGCAGCCAAGATCACCAGGACCTCCTATATAGCAATCAGCCCCAGCATTTT
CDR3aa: CASSQDHQDLLYSNQPQHF

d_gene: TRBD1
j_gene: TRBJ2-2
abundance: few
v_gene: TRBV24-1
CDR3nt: TGTGCCACCAGTGATGACAGGGAATACACCGGGGAGCTGTTTTTT
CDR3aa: CATSDDREYTGELFF

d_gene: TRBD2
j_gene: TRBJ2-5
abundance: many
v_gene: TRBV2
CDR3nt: TGTGCCAGCAGTGAACTAGCGGCGGTCCAAGAGACCCAGTACTTC
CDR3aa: CASSELAAVQETQYF

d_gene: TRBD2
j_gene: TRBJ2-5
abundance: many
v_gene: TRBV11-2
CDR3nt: TGTGCCAGCAGCCCTGGGGGGGGACTACCCCCTCAAGAGACCCAGTACTTC
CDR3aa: CASSPGGGLPPQETQYF

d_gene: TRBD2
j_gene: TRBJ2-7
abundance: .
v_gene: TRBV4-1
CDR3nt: TGCGCCAGCAGACTTCTAGCGGGAGTTAACGAGCAGTACTTC
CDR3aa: CASRLLAGVNEQYF

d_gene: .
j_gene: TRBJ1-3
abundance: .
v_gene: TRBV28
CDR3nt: TGTGCCAGCACCGGCTGGGGGGGAGTCGGAAACACCATATATTTT
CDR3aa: CASTGWGGVGNTIYF

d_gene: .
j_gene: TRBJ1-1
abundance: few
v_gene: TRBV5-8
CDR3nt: TGTGCCAGCAGCTTGAGAGAGGGGAACACTGAAGCTTTCTTT
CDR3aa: CASSLREGNTEAFF

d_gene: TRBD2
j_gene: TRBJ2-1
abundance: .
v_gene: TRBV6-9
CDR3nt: TGTGCCAGCAGTTTTGTTGGGGGAGGGCCCCATGAGCAGTTCTTC
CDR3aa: CASSFVGGGPHEQFF

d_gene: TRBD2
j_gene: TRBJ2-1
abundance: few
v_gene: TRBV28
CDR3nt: TGTGCCAGCAGTACCTCCCTAGCGGGGAAACTGTACAATGAGCAGTTCTTC
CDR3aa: CASSTSLAGKLYNEQFF

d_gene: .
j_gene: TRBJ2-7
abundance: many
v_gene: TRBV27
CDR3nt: TGTGCCAGCAGTAAGGATTGGGGGGACGGACCCTACGAGCAGTACTTC
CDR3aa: CASSKDWGDGPYEQYF

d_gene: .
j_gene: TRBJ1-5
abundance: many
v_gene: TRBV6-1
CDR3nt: TGTGCCAGCAGTGAAGTAGGGAGCAATCAGCCCCAGCATTTT
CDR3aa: CASSEVGSNQPQHF

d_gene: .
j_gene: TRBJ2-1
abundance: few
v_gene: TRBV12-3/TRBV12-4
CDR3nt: TGTGCCAGCAGTAGGGAAGGGTCGGAGGATGAGCAGTTCTTC
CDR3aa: CASSREGSEDEQFF

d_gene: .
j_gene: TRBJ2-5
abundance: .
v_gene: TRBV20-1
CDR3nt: TGCAGTGCTAGAAATGGGGAACTGTTGGATTGGGAGACCCAGTACTTC
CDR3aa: CSARNGELLDWETQYF

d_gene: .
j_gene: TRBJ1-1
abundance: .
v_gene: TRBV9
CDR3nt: TGTGCCAGCAGCGTAGACGGGGAGAACACTGAAGCTTTCTTT
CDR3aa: CASSVDGENTEAFF

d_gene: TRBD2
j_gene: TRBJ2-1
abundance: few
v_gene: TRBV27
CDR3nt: TGTGCCAGCAGTCTCACATCGACTAGCGGGAGTTTCAATGAGCAGTTCTTC
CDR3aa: CASSLTSTSGSFNEQFF

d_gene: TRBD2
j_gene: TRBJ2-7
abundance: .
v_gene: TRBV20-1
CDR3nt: TGCAGTGCTAAGGGACTAGCGGGGGCCTACGAGCAGTACTTC
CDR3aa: CSAKGLAGAYEQYF

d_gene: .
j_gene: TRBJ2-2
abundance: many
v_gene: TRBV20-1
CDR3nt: TGCAGTGCTAGCAATATAGACACCGGGGAGCTGTTTTTT
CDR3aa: CSASNIDTGELFF

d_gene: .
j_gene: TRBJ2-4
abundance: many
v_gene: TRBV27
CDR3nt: TGTGCCAGCAGTAGGTCAGGAGATAAAAACATTCAGTACTTC
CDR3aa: CASSRSGDKNIQYF

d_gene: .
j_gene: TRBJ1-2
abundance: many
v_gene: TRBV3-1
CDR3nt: TGTGCCAGCAGCCAAGGACGGGACCTCAACTATGGCTACACCTTC
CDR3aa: CASSQGRDLNYGYTF

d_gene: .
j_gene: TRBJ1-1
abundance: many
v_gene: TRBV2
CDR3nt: TGTGCCAGCAGCAGGGAGGTCGACACTGAAGCTTTCTTT
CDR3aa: CASSREVDTEAFF

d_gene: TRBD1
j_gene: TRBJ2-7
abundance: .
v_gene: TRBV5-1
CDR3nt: TGCGCCAGCAGCCCCCCGGGACAGACGGGCTGGCGCTCCTACGAGCAGTACTTC
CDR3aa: CASSPPGQTGWRSYEQYF

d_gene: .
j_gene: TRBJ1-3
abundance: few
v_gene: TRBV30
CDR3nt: TGTGCCTGGAGTGGGACAGTCTCTGGAAACACCATATATTTT
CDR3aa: CAWSGTVSGNTIYF

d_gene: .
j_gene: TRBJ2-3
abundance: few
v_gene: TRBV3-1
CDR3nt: TGTGCCAGCAGTCGACAGAGTGTGGGAGATACGCAGTATTTT
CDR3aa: CASSRQSVGDTQYF

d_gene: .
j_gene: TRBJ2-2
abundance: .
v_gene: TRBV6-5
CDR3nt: TGTGCCAGCAGTTACTCCCGGACTTTGAACACCGGGGAGCTGTTTTTT
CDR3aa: CASSYSRTLNTGELFF

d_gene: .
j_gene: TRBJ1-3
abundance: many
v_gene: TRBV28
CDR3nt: TGTGCCAGCAGTTTGTTTGGAAACACCATATATTTT
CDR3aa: CASSLFGNTIYF

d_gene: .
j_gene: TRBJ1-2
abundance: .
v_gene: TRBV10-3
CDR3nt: TGTGCCATCAGTGAGTCCGGCAACTTCTATGGCTACACCTTC
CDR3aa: CAISESGNFYGYTF

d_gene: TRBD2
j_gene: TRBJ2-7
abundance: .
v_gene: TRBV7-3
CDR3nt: TGTGCCAGCAGCCTTACTAGCGGCCACTCCTACGAGCAGTACTTC
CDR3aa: CASSLTSGHSYEQYF

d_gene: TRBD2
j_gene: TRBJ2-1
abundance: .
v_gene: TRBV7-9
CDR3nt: TGTGCCAGCAGCACCCATGAGCGGGGACTTTACAATGAGCAGTTCTTC
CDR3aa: CASSTHERGLYNEQFF

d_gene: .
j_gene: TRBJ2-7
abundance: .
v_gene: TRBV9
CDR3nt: TGTGCCAGCAGCGTAGGTGGTGAGACTACGGCCTACGAGCAGTACTTC
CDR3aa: CASSVGGETTAYEQYF

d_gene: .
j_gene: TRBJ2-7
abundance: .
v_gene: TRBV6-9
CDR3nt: TGTGCCAGCAGTTACCGCAGGGAGTATTACGAGCAGTACTTC
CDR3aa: CASSYRREYYEQYF

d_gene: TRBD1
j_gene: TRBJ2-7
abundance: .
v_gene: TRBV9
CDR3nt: TGTGCCAGCAGCTCCACAGGGGGTAACGAGCAGTACTTC
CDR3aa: CASSSTGGNEQYF

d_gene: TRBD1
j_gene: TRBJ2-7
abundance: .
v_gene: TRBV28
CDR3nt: TGTGCCAGAAGCCCCGCCTTCACAGGGGTCCACGAGCAGTACTTC
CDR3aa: CARSPAFTGVHEQYF

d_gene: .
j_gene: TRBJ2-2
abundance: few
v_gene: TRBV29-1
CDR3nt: TGCAGCGTTGAAGATGGACAGAACACCGGGGAGCTGTTTTTT
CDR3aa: CSVEDGQNTGELFF

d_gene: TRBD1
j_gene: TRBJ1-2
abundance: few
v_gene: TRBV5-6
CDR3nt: TGTGCCAGCACCTTACAGGGGGCGTTTAACTATGGCTACACCTTC
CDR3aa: CASTLQGAFNYGYTF

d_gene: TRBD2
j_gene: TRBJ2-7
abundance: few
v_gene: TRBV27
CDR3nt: TGTGCCAGCAGTTTAGCTGGGACTAACTACGAGCAGTACTTC
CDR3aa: CASSLAGTNYEQYF

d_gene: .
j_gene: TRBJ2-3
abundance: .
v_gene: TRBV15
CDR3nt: TGTGCCACCAGCAGAGTTAGGGGCGGGGCAGATACGCAGTATTTT
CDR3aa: CATSRVRGGADTQYF

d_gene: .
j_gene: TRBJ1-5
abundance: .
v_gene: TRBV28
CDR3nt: TGTGCCAGCATCGAGGGCCTCAATCAGCCCCAGCATTTT
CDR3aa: CASIEGLNQPQHF

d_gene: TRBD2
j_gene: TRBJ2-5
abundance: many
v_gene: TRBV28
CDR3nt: TGTGCCAGCAGTTTCGAAGGCGGGAGGCCTCAAGAGACCCAGTACTTC
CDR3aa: CASSFEGGRPQETQYF

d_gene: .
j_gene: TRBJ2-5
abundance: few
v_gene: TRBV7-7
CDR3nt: TGTGCCAGCAGCTTAGCGCCCATTACCCGGGACGGGCCTCAAGAGACCCAGTACTTC
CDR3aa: CASSLAPITRDGPQETQYF

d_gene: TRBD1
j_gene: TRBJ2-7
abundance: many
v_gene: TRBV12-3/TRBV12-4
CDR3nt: TGTGCCAGCAGTACTTCCGGGACAGGGGGCTACGAGCAGTACTTC
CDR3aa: CASSTSGTGGYEQYF

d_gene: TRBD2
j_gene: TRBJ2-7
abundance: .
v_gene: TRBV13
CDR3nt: TGTGCCAGCAGCGGAACAAATCCAATAGCGAAAGGGGCGGGAGCCCTTCACTACGAGCAGTACTTC
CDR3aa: CASSGTNPIAKGAGALHYEQYF

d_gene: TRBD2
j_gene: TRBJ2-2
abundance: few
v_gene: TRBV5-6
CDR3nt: TGTGCCAGCAGCCCGGGACTAGCGGAGAACACCGGGGAGCTGTTTTTT
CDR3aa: CASSPGLAENTGELFF

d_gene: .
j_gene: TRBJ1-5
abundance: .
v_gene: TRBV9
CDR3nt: TGTGCCAGCAGCGTAGAGGACACAGGCAATCAGCCCCAGCATTTT
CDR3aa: CASSVEDTGNQPQHF

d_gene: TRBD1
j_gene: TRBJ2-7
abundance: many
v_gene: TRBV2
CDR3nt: TGTGCCAGCAGTGAGGGACAGGGGAGAAACGAGCAGTACTTC
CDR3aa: CASSEGQGRNEQYF

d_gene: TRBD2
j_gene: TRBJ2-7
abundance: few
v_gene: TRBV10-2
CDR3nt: TGCGCCAGCAGCGAACTAGCGGGAGTTTGGGAGCAGTACTTC
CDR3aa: CASSELAGVWEQYF

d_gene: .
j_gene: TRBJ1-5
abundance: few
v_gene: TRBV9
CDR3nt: TGTGCCAGCAGCGTAGACGTGGATAGCAATCAGCCCCAGCATTTT
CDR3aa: CASSVDVDSNQPQHF

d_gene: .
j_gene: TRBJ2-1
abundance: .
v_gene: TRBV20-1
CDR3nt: TGCAGTGCTACACCGATCCACAATGAGCAGTTCTTC
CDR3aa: CSATPIHNEQFF

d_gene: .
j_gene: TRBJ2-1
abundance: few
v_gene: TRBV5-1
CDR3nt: TGCGCCAGCAGCTCCCTGGACAGTTACAACAATGAGCAGTTCTTC
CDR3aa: CASSSLDSYNNEQFF

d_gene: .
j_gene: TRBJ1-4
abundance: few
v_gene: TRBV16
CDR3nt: TGTGCCAGCAGCCAATCCAGTGGGGACTTTAATGAAAAACTGTTTTTT
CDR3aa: CASSQSSGDFNEKLFF